A selection of T cell receptor beta chains follows, all from one sample in a study of blood T cell repertoires in COVID-19. Using immunoSEQ multiplex PCR, the repertoire was profiled, and TCRdb retains in-frame clones only, with some absent. The repertoire holds roughly 310,000 clones, roughly 90% seen once, with 2.6% in the top ten. Input material: PBMCs or T cells enriched from blood (not recorded which). The source of these receptors is a man between 60 and 75 years old who had recovered from COVID-19. Both conserved end residues are part of each CDR3. A D gene is named only where the DNA matches it firmly. Not all rows give a size; the values are once, few, many and, for expanded clones, a class.

abundance,d_gene,j_gene,v_gene,CDR3aa,CDR3nt
-,-,TRBJ2-1,TRBV18,CASSPLSGTNEQFF,TGTGCCAGCTCACCATTGAGCGGAACCAATGAGCAGTTCTTC
-,TRBD1,TRBJ2-3,TRBV5-1,CASSFSGGASTDTQYF,TGCGCCAGCAGCTTCTCAGGGGGCGCCAGCACAGATACGCAGTATTTT
-,-,TRBJ2-3,TRBV7-9,CASSQGLLAATDTQYF,TGTGCCAGCAGCCAGGGGTTGCTAGCGGCCACAGATACGCAGTATTTT
-,TRBD1,TRBJ1-1,TRBV30,CACRQGMNTEAFF,TGTGCCTGCAGACAGGGGATGAACACTGAAGCTTTCTTT
-,TRBD2,TRBJ2-5,TRBV5-6,CASSSAAGGETQYF,TGTGCCAGCAGCTCAGCCGCGGGGGGAGAGACCCAGTACTTC
few,-,TRBJ1-1,TRBV5-4,CASSLYLELSEAFF,TGTGCCAGCAGCTTGTATCTAGAACTGAGTGAAGCTTTCTTT
-,TRBD2,TRBJ2-3,TRBV18,CASSPGAGGRTDTQYF,TGTGCCAGCTCACCGGGCGCGGGAGGACGCACAGATACGCAGTATTTT
-,-,TRBJ2-1,TRBV27,CASRTSGRSSYNEQFF,TGTGCCAGCAGAACCAGTGGGCGTAGCTCCTACAATGAGCAGTTCTTC
-,TRBD1,TRBJ1-2,TRBV6-1,CASSEHLGQGSGGYTF,TGTGCCAGCAGTGAACATCTGGGACAGGGGTCGGGAGGCTACACCTTC
-,TRBD1,TRBJ1-2,TRBV19,CARSRQGLRNYGYTF,TGTGCCAGGTCCCGACAGGGACTGAGGAACTATGGCTACACCTTC
-,-,TRBJ1-2,TRBV12-5,CASGFEEGGGYTF,TGTGCTAGTGGTTTCGAGGAGGGTGGTGGCTACACCTTC
-,-,TRBJ1-3,TRBV19,CASTPTPGNTIYF,TGTGCCAGTACCCCCACTCCTGGAAACACCATATATTTT
-,TRBD1,TRBJ1-2,TRBV3-1/TRBV3-2,CASSPGTEYGYTF,TGTGCCAGCAGCCCCGGGACAGAATATGGCTACACCTTC
-,TRBD2,TRBJ2-1,TRBV6-5,CASRNPGGGYNEQFF,TGTGCCAGCAGAAACCCGGGAGGGGGGTACAATGAGCAGTTCTTC
-,TRBD2,TRBJ2-3,TRBV4-3,CASSQDAGGGPTDTQYF,TGCGCCAGCAGCCAAGATGCGGGGGGGGGCCCCACAGATACGCAGTATTTT
-,-,TRBJ2-2,TRBV6-5,CASSYSKAANTGELFF,TGTGCCAGCAGTTACTCTAAAGCCGCGAACACCGGGGAGCTGTTTTTT
once,TRBD1,TRBJ1-1,TRBV7-9,CASSTDRGHYTEAFF,TGTGCCAGCAGCACAGACAGGGGGCACTACACTGAAGCTTTCTTT
-,-,TRBJ1-4,TRBV19,CASSPPLSRATNEKLFF,TGTGCCAGTAGTCCCCCACTCTCAAGAGCAACTAATGAAAAACTGTTTTTT
-,-,TRBJ2-1,TRBV27,CASSLLSGVNEQFF,TGTGCCAGCAGTTTGTTATCAGGGGTGAATGAGCAGTTCTTC
-,TRBD1,TRBJ1-2,TRBV6-5,CASRAPDRGYGYTF,TGTGCCAGCAGGGCCCCCGACAGGGGTTATGGCTACACCTTC
-,-,TRBJ1-2,TRBV6-5,CASRALQESYGYTF,TGTGCCAGCAGGGCCCTTCAAGAATCCTATGGCTACACCTTC
-,-,TRBJ2-2,TRBV12-3/TRBV12-4,CASSFSRTGELFF,TGTGCCAGCAGTTTCTCTCGCACCGGGGAGCTGTTTTTT
-,-,TRBJ2-2,TRBV19,CAIRSDRVGAGELFF,TGTGCCATTAGGAGTGACCGGGTCGGCGCCGGGGAGCTGTTTTTT
-,TRBD1,TRBJ1-5,TRBV6-2/TRBV6-3,CASSDRDVRPQHF,TGTGCCAGCAGTGACAGGGACGTCCGGCCCCAGCATTTT
-,-,TRBJ1-5,TRBV5-8,CASSRAAYPGSNQPQHF,TGTGCCAGCAGCCGGGCCGCCTATCCAGGGAGCAATCAGCCCCAGCATTTT
-,TRBD1,TRBJ1-5,TRBV5-4,CASSRTGVDQPQHF,TGTGCCAGCAGCCGGACAGGGGTCGATCAGCCCCAGCATTTT
-,TRBD2,TRBJ2-1,TRBV7-2,CASSLWLGSGRVYNEQFF,TGTGCCAGCAGCTTATGGTTGGGTAGCGGGAGAGTGTACAATGAGCAGTTCTTC
-,-,TRBJ1-1,TRBV29-1,CSVLSTEAFF,TGCAGCGTTCTTAGCACTGAAGCTTTCTTT
-,TRBD2,TRBJ2-2,TRBV5-1,CASSVTSGSVTGELFF,TGCGCCAGCAGCGTGACTAGCGGGAGTGTCACCGGGGAGCTGTTTTTT
few,-,TRBJ2-5,TRBV7-6,CASSPRGAETQYF,TGTGCCAGCAGCCCCCGGGGGGCGGAGACCCAGTACTTC
-,TRBD1,TRBJ1-2,TRBV6-5,CASTWDRGLGRGYTF,TGTGCCAGCACCTGGGACAGAGGCCTGGGTCGGGGCTACACCTTC
-,-,TRBJ2-1,TRBV3-1/TRBV3-2,CASSQDLVARYNEQFF,TGTGCCAGCAGCCAAGATCTTGTAGCGAGATACAATGAGCAGTTCTTC
-,TRBD1,TRBJ1-6,TRBV6-5,CASSLQGNNSPLHF,TGTGCCAGCAGTCTACAGGGGAATAATTCACCCCTCCACTTT
-,-,TRBJ2-5,TRBV5-4,CASSLVGGGETQYF,TGTGCCAGCAGCTTGGTGGGAGGAGGAGAGACCCAGTACTTC
-,-,TRBJ2-7,TRBV20-1,CSASTGSYEQYF,TGCAGTGCTAGTACAGGTTCCTACGAGCAGTACTTC
-,-,TRBJ1-1,TRBV19,CASRAALNTEAFF,TGTGCCAGTAGGGCGGCGTTGAACACTGAAGCTTTCTTT
-,-,TRBJ2-1,TRBV5-8,CASSLGAGLGSYNEQFF,TGTGCCAGCAGCTTGGGTGCTGGTCTAGGCTCCTACAATGAGCAGTTCTTC